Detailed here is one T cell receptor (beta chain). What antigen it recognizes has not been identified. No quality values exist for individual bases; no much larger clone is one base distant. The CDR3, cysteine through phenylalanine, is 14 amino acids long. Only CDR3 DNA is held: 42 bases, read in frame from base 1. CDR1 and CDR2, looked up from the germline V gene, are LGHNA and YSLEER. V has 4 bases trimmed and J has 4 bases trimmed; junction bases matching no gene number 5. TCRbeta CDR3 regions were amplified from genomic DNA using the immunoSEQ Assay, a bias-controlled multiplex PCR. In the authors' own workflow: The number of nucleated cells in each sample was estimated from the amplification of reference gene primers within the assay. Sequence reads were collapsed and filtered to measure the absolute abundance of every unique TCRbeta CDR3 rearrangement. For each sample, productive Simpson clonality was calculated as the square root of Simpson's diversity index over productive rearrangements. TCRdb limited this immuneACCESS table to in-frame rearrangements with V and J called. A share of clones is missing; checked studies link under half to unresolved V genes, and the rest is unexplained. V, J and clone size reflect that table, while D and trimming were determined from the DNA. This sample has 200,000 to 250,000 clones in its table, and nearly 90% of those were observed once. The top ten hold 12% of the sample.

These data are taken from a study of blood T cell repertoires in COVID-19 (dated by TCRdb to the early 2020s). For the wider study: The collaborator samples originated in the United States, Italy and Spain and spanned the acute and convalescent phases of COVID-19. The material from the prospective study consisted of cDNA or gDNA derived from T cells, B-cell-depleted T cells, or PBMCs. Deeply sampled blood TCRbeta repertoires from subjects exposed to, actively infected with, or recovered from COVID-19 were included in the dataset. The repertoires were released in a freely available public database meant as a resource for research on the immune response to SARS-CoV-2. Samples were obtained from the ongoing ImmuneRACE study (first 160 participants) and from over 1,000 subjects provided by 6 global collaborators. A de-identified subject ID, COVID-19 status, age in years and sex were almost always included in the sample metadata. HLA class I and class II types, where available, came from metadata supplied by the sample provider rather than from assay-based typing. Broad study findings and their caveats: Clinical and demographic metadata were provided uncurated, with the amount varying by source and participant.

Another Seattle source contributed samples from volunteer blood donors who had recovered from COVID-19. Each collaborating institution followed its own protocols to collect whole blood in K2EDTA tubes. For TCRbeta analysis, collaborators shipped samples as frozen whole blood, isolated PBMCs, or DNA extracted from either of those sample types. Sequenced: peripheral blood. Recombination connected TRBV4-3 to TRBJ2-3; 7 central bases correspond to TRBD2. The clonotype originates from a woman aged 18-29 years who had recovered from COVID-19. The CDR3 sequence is CASSRGLVPDTQYF. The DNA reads TGCGCCAGCAGCCGTGGACTAGTGCCAGATACGCAGTATTTT.